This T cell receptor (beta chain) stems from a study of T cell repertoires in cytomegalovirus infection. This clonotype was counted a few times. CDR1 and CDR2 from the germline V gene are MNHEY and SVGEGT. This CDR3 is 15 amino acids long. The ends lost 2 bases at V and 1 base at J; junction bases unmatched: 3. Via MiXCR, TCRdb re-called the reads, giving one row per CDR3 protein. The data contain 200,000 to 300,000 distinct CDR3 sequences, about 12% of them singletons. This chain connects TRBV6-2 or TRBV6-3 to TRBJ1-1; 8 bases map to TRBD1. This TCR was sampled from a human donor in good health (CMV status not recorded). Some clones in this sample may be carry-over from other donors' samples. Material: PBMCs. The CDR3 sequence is CASSYAGQANTEAFF. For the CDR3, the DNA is TGTGCCAGCAGTTACGCGGGACAGGCGAACACTGAAGCTTTCTTT.